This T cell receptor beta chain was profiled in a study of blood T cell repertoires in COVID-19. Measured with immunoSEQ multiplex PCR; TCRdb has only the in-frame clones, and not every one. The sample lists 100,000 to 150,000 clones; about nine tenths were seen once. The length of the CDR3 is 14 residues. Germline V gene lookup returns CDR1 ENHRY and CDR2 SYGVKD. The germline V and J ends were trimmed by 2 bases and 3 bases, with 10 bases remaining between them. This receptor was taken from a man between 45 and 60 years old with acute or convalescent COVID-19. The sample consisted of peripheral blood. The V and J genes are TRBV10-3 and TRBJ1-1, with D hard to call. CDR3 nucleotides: TGTGCCATCAGTGAGGTGCAGGTGTACACTGAAGCTTTCTTT. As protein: CAISEVQVYTEAFF.